This TCR beta chain originates from a study of CD8+CD57+ T cells in acquired aplastic anemia. The overall study: On average, sorted CD4+ and CD8+ cells gave around 3.3 ug of DNA.

This clonotype came up many times. What it recognizes is unknown. The sequenced patients had an expansion of CD8+CD57+ cells seen by flow cytometry. Severe acquired aplastic anemia was diagnosed in all patients. Findings and caveats of the study: With respect to CD8+ Simpson's diversity, patients and controls did not differ significantly. Roughly 30 was the count of CD8+ CDR3 sequences that patients shared with controls.

TCR beta VDJ and CDR3 were profiled, and genomic DNA was the template. One entry per CDR3 protein, called by TCRdb with MiXCR from the reads. This sample has about 150,000 distinct CDR3 sequences, with just over 50% found just once. The receptor comes from a human donor with aplastic anemia. The material sequenced was sorted CD4+, CD8+, or CD8+CD57+ T cells (not recorded which) from PBMCs.

DNA for the CDR3: TGTGCCAGCAGCTTAGACCGACAAGTTCACTATGGCTACACCTTC. As protein: CASSLDRQVHYGYTF. V usage is TRBV7-9 and J usage is TRBJ1-2, with D unresolved. The CDR3 extends over 15 amino acids. V lost 1 base, J lost 3 bases, and 12 bases lay in between. Germline V gene sequence: CDR1 SEHNR, CDR2 FQNEAQ (reference sequence).